The 20 T cell receptor beta chains below were found in one sample sequenced in a study of shared clonotypes between healthy human individuals. Naivety among CD8 cells was defined by CD45RO negativity and positive CCR7 selection, thereby excluding terminally differentiated effector memory CD45RA+ cells. The data were produced by immunoSEQ multiplex PCR, yet TCRdb's version contains in-frame clones alone and is incomplete. The sample contains under 1 million clones, about 96% of which appear only once. Source material: naive CD8+ T cells sorted from blood. The receptors were sampled from a man aged 25-45 years in good health.

The chain has TRBV11-3 and TRBJ2-1, with 11 bases identical to TRBD2. Germline loops: CDR1 SGHNT, CDR2 YENEEA. V trimming: 4 bases; J trimming: 6 bases; junction bases outside the gene matches: 8. This CDR3 region has 16 residues. The CDR3 spells CASSSLSTSGGNEQFF. The CDR3 coding sequence is TGTGCCAGCAGCTCCCTTAGTACTAGCGGGGGCAATGAGCAGTTCTTC.

The J gene is TRBJ2-7, the V gene TRBV15; 10 bases line up with TRBD1. Germline trimming cut 3 bases from V and 2 bases from J; bases unmatched to any gene: 1. CDR3 length: 14 amino acids. Germline lookup yields CDR1 LNHNV and CDR2 YYDKDF (reference sequence). This CDR3 reads CATSSDRGPYEQYF. The DNA for the CDR3 is TGTGCCACCAGCAGCGACAGGGGGCCCTACGAGCAGTACTTC.

V usage is TRBV2 and J usage is TRBJ1-1, with no clear D. CDR1 is SNHLY, CDR2 FYNNEI, per germline. This CDR3 has 12 amino acids. Trimming removed 6 bases at V and 6 bases at J, with 11 bases between. CDR3 sequence (DNA): TGTGCCAGCAGACGGGGAGGAGCTGAAGCTTTCTTT. Its protein is CASRRGGAEAFF. Using reference TRBV2 and TRBJ1-1 for the parts outside the CDR3, the full variable domain is EPEVTQTPSHQVTQMGQEVILRCVPISNHLYFYWYRQILGQKVEFLVSFYNNEISEKSEIFDDQFSVERPDGSNFTLKIRSTKLEDSAMYFCASRRGGAEAFFGQGTRLTVV.

The V call is TRBV7-9, the J call TRBJ2-7; no clear D gene. The CDR3 consists of 12 residues. The V end lost 4 bases, the J end lost 3 bases, and 7 bases lay between the germline ends. Germline CDR1 and CDR2: SEHNR and FQNEAQ (reference sequence). The CDR3 DNA follows: TGTGCCAGCAGCTCCAGGCTCTACGAGCAGTACTTC. Translating gives CASSSRLYEQYF.

V is TRBV6-4 and J is TRBJ2-2; D is perhaps TRBD2 (6 bases). V was cut by 4 bases and J by 4 bases, with 10 bases left in between. There are 14 residues in the CDR3. Germline CDR1 MRHNA, CDR2 SNTAGT. The CDR3: CASSAGSVTGELFF. The DNA for the CDR3 is TGTGCCAGCAGTGCCGGGAGTGTCACCGGGGAGCTGTTTTTT.

V gene TRBV7-8 combines with J gene TRBJ2-7, with D possibly being TRBD1 or TRBD2 (5 bases each). Trimming cost V 1 base and J 3 bases, with 10 bases left between them. This CDR3 is 14 amino acids long. Looked up from germline, CDR1 is SGHVS and CDR2 is FQNEAQ. The CDR3 DNA sequence: TGTGCCAGCAGCTTAGGGGGGAATTTCTACGAGCAGTACTTC. Amino acids: CASSLGGNFYEQYF.

The chain carries TRBV7-9 and TRBJ2-7; the D gene is possibly TRBD2 (6 bases). The V and J ends lost 4 bases and 3 bases respectively, with 22 bases between them. CDR3 length: 17 amino acids. Germline V CDR1 and CDR2: SEHNR, FQNEAQ (reference sequence). The CDR3: CASSSVTTRRANYEQYF. In DNA, the CDR3 is TGTGCCAGCAGCTCCGTGACAACACGGAGGGCTAACTACGAGCAGTACTTC.

CDR3 region: CASSLETTTTSGTSYNEQFF. Written as DNA, the CDR3 is TGTGCCAGCAGCTTGGAAACTACTACTACTAGCGGGACCTCCTACAATGAGCAGTTCTTC. J is TRBJ2-1 and V is TRBV5-5; TRBD2 agrees at 10 bases. The CDR3 runs to 20 residues. The germline gives CDR1 SGHKS, CDR2 YYEKEE (reference sequence). J lost 0 bases, V lost 0 bases, and 12 bases had no gene match.

Concerning this clone: This sample also contains other DNA sequences that code for the same CDR3. This rearrangement joins TRBV7-9 to TRBJ2-7; TRBD2 aligns across 9 bases. V lost 5 bases and J lost 1; bases outside the gene matches: 6. Germline V gene sequence: CDR1 SEHNR, CDR2 FQNEAQ (reference sequence). There are 15 residues in the CDR3. The CDR3 sequence: CASSPPLAGSYEQYF. DNA of the CDR3: TGTGCCAGCAGCCCTCCCCTAGCGGGGTCCTACGAGCAGTACTTC.

The rearrangement links TRBV5-4 to TRBJ2-3; possible D gene TRBD1, 6 bases. The CDR3 is made up of 18 amino acids. The germline V gene encodes CDR1 SGHNT and CDR2 YYREEE (reference sequence). V dropped 4 bases and J dropped 5 bases, with 26 bases sitting between them. As DNA, the CDR3 is TGTGCCAGCAGCCGGGACCTGGGGGCTGGGGGTAGTGAAGATACGCAGTATTTT. Protein product: CASSRDLGAGGSEDTQYF.

The J gene is TRBJ2-7, the V gene TRBV28, with D unclear. CDR1 and CDR2 from the germline V gene are MDHEN and SYDVKM. The CDR3 extends over 14 amino acids. Trimming took off 6 bases at V and 5 bases at J, with 17 bases between the two ends. CDR3 loop: CASSPRVRGHEQYF. The CDR3 DNA reads TGTGCCAGCAGCCCCCGGGTCCGTGGGCACGAGCAGTACTTC.

V usage is TRBV27 and J usage is TRBJ2-7; TRBD1 is a possible D gene (5 bases). V gave up 4 bases and J gave up 6 bases, with 10 bases separating them. Germline values: CDR1 MNHEY, CDR2 SMNVEV (reference sequence). There are 12 residues in the CDR3. The CDR3 DNA follows: TGTGCCAGCAGTTCGACCAGGGTCGAGCAGTACTTC. Its protein product is CASSSTRVEQYF.

The chain combines TRBV2 with TRBJ2-2, with TRBD2 as a possible D gene (7 bases). Trimming took off 6 bases at V and 0 bases at J, with 8 bases between the two ends. This CDR3 region has 14 residues. Germline CDR1 is SNHLY and CDR2 is FYNNEI. CDR3 in amino acids: CASRRGPNTGELFF. The DNA for the CDR3 is TGTGCCAGCAGGCGGGGGCCGAACACCGGGGAGCTGTTTTTT.

This chain links TRBV5-4 with TRBJ2-7; D is unclear. Germline V gene lookup returns CDR1 SGHNT and CDR2 YYREEE (reference sequence). This CDR3 comprises 13 residues. Trimming stripped 1 base from V and 6 bases from J, with 11 bases between. CDR3 DNA sequence: TGTGCCAGCAGCTTGTATTCGGGTCGCGAGCAGTACTTC. Residues: CASSLYSGREQYF.

This rearrangement joins TRBV5-4 to TRBJ2-1; TRBD1 matches 10 bases. This CDR3 has 15 amino acids. CDR1 SGHNT and CDR2 YYREEE come from the germline V gene (reference sequence). V dropped 7 bases and J dropped 1; count of bases not matched to a gene: 5. This CDR3 reads CASAGGQGSYNEQFF. DNA for the CDR3: TGTGCCAGCGCTGGGGGACAGGGGTCCTACAATGAGCAGTTCTTC.

The gene calls are TRBV11-2 and TRBJ1-5; D remains unclear. CDR1 is SGHAT and CDR2 is FQNNGV in the germline V gene. With 3 bases removed from V and 6 bases from J, the gap between germline ends came to 9 bases. CDR3 length: 13 residues. DNA for the CDR3: TGTGCCAGCAGCTTTGGAGGAAGTCAGCCCCAGCATTTT. This gives the protein CASSFGGSQPQHF. The whole variable domain, filled in from reference TRBV11-2 and TRBJ1-5, reads EAGVAQSPRYKIIEKRQSVAFWCNPISGHATLYWYQQILGQGPKLLIQFQNNGVVDDSQLPKDRFSAERLKGVDSTLKIQPAKLEDSAVYLCASSFGGSQPQHFGDGTRLSIL.

The chain uses TRBV5-4 and TRBJ2-2, with D perhaps matching TRBD2 (6 bases). In germline, CDR1 is SGHNT, CDR2 YYREEE (reference sequence). The CDR3 loop spans 14 amino acids. With 1 base removed from V and 4 bases from J, the gap between germline ends came to 8 bases. The CDR3 protein is CASSLQGGTGELFF. CDR3 DNA: TGTGCCAGCAGCTTGCAGGGAGGCACCGGGGAGCTGTTTTTT.

The chain recombines TRBV11-1 with TRBJ2-3; D remains ambiguous. Germline-derived CDR1 and CDR2 are SGHAT and FQDESV (reference sequence). V was pared by 1 base and J by 1 base, with 6 bases between. The CDR3 loop spans 14 amino acids. CDR3 loop: CASSLEPGTDTQYF. The CDR3 region has the DNA TGTGCCAGCAGCTTAGAGCCCGGCACAGATACGCAGTATTTT. Based on the CDR3 plus reference TRBV11-1 and TRBJ2-3, the full variable domain is EAEVAQSPRYKITEKSQAVAFWCDPISGHATLYWYRQILGQGPELLVQFQDESVVDDSQLPKDRFSAERLKGVDSTLKIQPAELGDSAMYLCASSLEPGTDTQYFGPGTRLTVL.

As DNA, the CDR3 is TGTGCCAGCAGTGAGCCAGCGCCCAGCACAGATACGCAGTATTTT. The encoded protein is CASSEPAPSTDTQYF. The rearrangement links TRBV6-4 to TRBJ2-3; no definite D call. From germline, CDR1 is MRHNA and CDR2 SNTAGT. V lost 3 bases, J lost 0 bases, and 10 bases lay in between. CDR3 length: 15 amino acids.

This clone was recorded only once. J is TRBJ2-7 and V is TRBV6-5; no definite D call. The germline V and J ends were trimmed by 0 bases and 7 bases, with 16 bases remaining between them. There are 15 residues in the CDR3. The germline CDR1 and CDR2 sequences are MNHEY and SVGAGI. DNA for the CDR3: TGTGCCAGCAGTTACTCGAGTACTGGCTTAGTAGAGCAGTACTTC. Residues: CASSYSSTGLVEQYF.